This T cell receptor (beta chain) derives from a study of siplizumab effects on memory and regulatory T cells. Sequencing was performed with immunoSEQ multiplex PCR; in TCRdb, only in-frame clones are kept and a portion is missing. The sample has roughly 26,000 clones, around 84% seen once. This sequence originates from a human donor in good health. Sequencing was performed on memory CD4+ T cells sorted from blood.

The CDR3 nucleotides are TGCGCCAGCAGCCCTGGTCAAATAGAGACCCAGTACTTC. It yields the protein CASSPGQIETQYF. The chain carries TRBV5-1 and TRBJ2-5; D call uncertain. This CDR3 has 13 residues. Germline assignment: CDR1 SGHRS and CDR2 YFSETQ. Trimming took 4 bases from V and 4 from J, leaving 11 bases between them. Full variable domain (rest looked up from reference TRBV5-1 and TRBJ2-5): KAGVTQTPRYLIKTRGQQVTLSCSPISGHRSVSWYQQTPGQGLQFLFEYFSETQRNKGNFPGRFSGRQFSNSRSEMNVSTLELGDSALYLCASSPGQIETQYFGPGTRLLVL.